Sequencing of this T cell receptor beta chain was carried out in a study of neurological immune-mediated disorders. Sorted libraries were made with about 1 million CD4+ or CD8+ T cells. With 10-nucleotide random UMIs included, cDNA was synthesized by 5'RACE. MiXCR was run by TCRdb on the 5' RACE reads, yielding one entry per CDR3 protein. The data contain about 19,000 distinct CDR3 sequences, approximately 6.8% of them singletons. The CDR3 contains 14 residues. Trimming shortened V by 3 bases and J by 1 base, and 10 bases separated the two germline ends. The germline V gene has CDR1 SGHKS and CDR2 YYEKEE (reference sequence). This clonotype was seen ten or more times. What it binds is unknown. Study-level results: TCR-beta repertoires seemed private in all groups, with no expanded CDR3 amino acid sequences shared.

Input material: CD8+ T cells from blood. The clonotype comes from a woman under 40 with HTLV-1-associated myelopathy (HAM/TSP). The V gene is TRBV5-5, the J gene TRBJ1-1; D gene ambiguous. In DNA, the CDR3 is TGTGCCAGCAGCTGGGCCGAGAAGAACACTGAAGCTTTCTTT. Its translation is CASSWAEKNTEAFF. Together with reference TRBV5-5 and TRBJ1-1, the CDR3 gives the full variable domain: DAGVTQSPTHLIKTRGQQVTLRCSPISGHKSVSWYQQVLGQGPQFIFQYYEKEERGRGNFPDRFSARQFPNYSSELNVNALLLGDSALYLCASSWAEKNTEAFFGQGTRLTVV.